Below are 27 T cell receptor beta chains sequenced from a single sample in a study of shared clonotypes between healthy human individuals. Only in-frame clones appear in the TCRdb table, and some are missing; sequencing was by immunoSEQ multiplex PCR. Of nearly 2 million clones listed, roughly 95% were seen once; the top ten hold approximately 1.2%. Naive CD8 cells, CD45RO-negative and positively selected for CCR7, excluded terminally differentiated effector memory CD45RA+ cells. The sample taken for sequencing was naive CD8+ T cells sorted from blood. These receptors all come from a man between 18 and 35 years old in good health.

The chain carries TRBV27 and TRBJ2-5; 7 bases are shared with TRBD2. The trim removed 0 bases at V and 2 bases at J, leaving 6 bases unmatched. The length of the CDR3 is 16 residues. Germline CDR1 is MNHEY and CDR2 is SMNVEV (reference sequence). The CDR3 protein is CASSLSLWGGQETQYF. CDR3 nucleotides: TGTGCCAGCAGTTTATCGCTCTGGGGGGGGCAAGAGACCCAGTACTTC.

In the case of this clone: At the DNA level, this CDR3 is encoded by other sequences in the same sample as well. The CDR3 DNA is TGTGCCAGCAGCGTAGCCCCACCCTACGAGCAGTACTTC. This translates into CASSVAPPYEQYF. The rearrangement links TRBV9 to TRBJ2-7; D not resolved. The CDR3 loop spans 13 amino acids. Germline-derived CDR1 and CDR2 are SGDLS and YYNGEE. Trimming stripped 0 bases from V and 2 bases from J, with 6 bases between.

This sequence joins TRBV30 and TRBJ2-6, with D possibly TRBD1 on 5 matching bases. This CDR3 region has 16 residues. Germline assignment: CDR1 GTSNPN and CDR2 SVGIG (reference sequence). The V end lost 2 bases, the J end lost 0 bases, and 11 bases lay between the germline ends. The CDR3 protein is CAWSSQGVSGANVLTF. CDR3 bases: TGTGCCTGGAGTAGCCAGGGTGTCTCTGGGGCCAACGTCCTGACTTTC.

CDR3 sequence: CAWSVGLGTGEAFF. For the CDR3, the DNA is TGTGCCTGGAGTGTAGGCCTGGGGACGGGGGAAGCTTTCTTT. The V call is TRBV30, the J call TRBJ1-1, with TRBD1 as a possible D gene (5 bases). The CDR3 covers 14 residues. The germline V and J ends were trimmed by 0 bases and 8 bases, with 16 bases remaining between them. The germline CDR1 and CDR2 sequences are GTSNPN and SVGIG (reference sequence).

The chain has TRBV10-2 and TRBJ2-7; D gene unclear. V lost 2 bases, J lost 4 bases, and 6 bases lay in between. This CDR3 is built from 12 residues. In germline, CDR1 is WSHSY, CDR2 SAAADI. Here the CDR3 reads CASSELHYEQYF. The CDR3 DNA reads as TGCGCCAGCAGTGAGCTGCATTACGAGCAGTACTTC.

The chain recombines TRBV4-1 with TRBJ1-4; D gene ambiguous. V was trimmed by 0 bases and J by 1 base, leaving 12 bases between them. The CDR3 is 17 amino acids. CDR1 is MGHRA, CDR2 YSYEKL, per germline. The DNA for the CDR3 is TGCGCCAGCAGCCAAGAGGCGCGCGACCTAACTAATGAAAAACTGTTTTTT. Residues: CASSQEARDLTNEKLFF.

This clone was seen more than once but under ten times. This specimen includes other DNA sequences encoding the same CDR3. The gene calls are TRBV5-6 and TRBJ1-6; D gene ambiguous. CDR1 SGHDT and CDR2 YYEEEE come from the germline V gene. Trimming stripped 0 bases from V and 7 bases from J, with 2 bases between. The CDR3 length is 12 residues. The DNA of the CDR3 is TGTGCCAGCAGCTTGGCGAATTCACCCCTCCACTTT. Translated: CASSLANSPLHF.

The chain links TRBV4-2 to TRBJ2-1; 8 bases match TRBD2. The CDR3 contains 16 residues. The V and J ends lost 0 bases and 6 bases, in that order; junction bases with no gene match: 7. Germline V gene lookup returns CDR1 LGHNA and CDR2 YNFKEQ. CDR3 amino acids: CASSQDSLAAGNEQFF. For the CDR3, the DNA is TGTGCCAGCAGCCAAGATTCACTAGCGGCCGGCAATGAGCAGTTCTTC.

The V call is TRBV6-5, the J call TRBJ2-1, with TRBD1 matching over 7 bases. This CDR3 is built from 15 residues. With 7 bases clipped from V and 2 bases from J, the junction kept 8 bases outside the gene matches. Germline loops: CDR1 MNHEY, CDR2 SVGAGI. CDR3 sequence (DNA): TGTGCCAGCACCCAGTCAACAGGGGCCTACAATGAGCAGTTCTTC. Translation gives CASTQSTGAYNEQFF.

The rearrangement joins TRBV27 to TRBJ1-2; 7 bases align to TRBD1. The CDR3 extends over 14 amino acids. Germline V gene sequence: CDR1 MNHEY, CDR2 SMNVEV (reference sequence). The junction had 9 bases not matched to a gene; V was cut back by 4 bases and J by 7 bases. CDR3 nucleotides: TGTGCCAGCAGTTCACAGGGGCCCTCAGGTGGCTACACCTTC. Translating gives CASSSQGPSGGYTF.

This chain joins TRBV7-9 and TRBJ1-3; a possible D gene is TRBD1 (5 bases). Deletions cut 6 bases from V and 1 base from J, with 10 bases between. Germline V gene data show CDR1 as SEHNR and CDR2 as FQNEAQ (reference sequence). CDR3 length: 14 residues. CDR3 nucleotides: TGTGCCAGCAGTCCACGGGGGTCTGGAAACACCATATATTTT. This gives the protein CASSPRGSGNTIYF.

V gene TRBV28 combines with J gene TRBJ2-1; 7 positions agree with TRBD1. The CDR3 is 14 amino acids. Germline V gives CDR1 MDHEN, CDR2 SYDVKM. The V segment lost 5 bases and the J segment 3 bases; nucleotides outside the gene matches: 4. The CDR3: CASSTDRVYNEQFF. The CDR3 bases are TGTGCCAGCAGTACCGACAGGGTCTACAATGAGCAGTTCTTC.

This sequence joins TRBV6-1 and TRBJ1-3; TRBD1 matches 8 bases. CDR3 length: 15 residues. V lost 2 bases and J lost 4; bases outside the gene matches: 4. In germline, CDR1 is MNHNS, CDR2 SASEGT. CDR3 DNA: TGTGCCAGCAGTGAAAACAGGGGGGGCGGAAACACCATATATTTT. Its translation is CASSENRGGGNTIYF.

The genes are TRBV7-9 and TRBJ2-1; D is unresolved. Germline CDR1 reads SEHNR; CDR2 reads FQNEAQ (reference sequence). This CDR3 region has 17 residues. With 5 bases removed from V and 2 bases from J, the gap between germline ends came to 19 bases. The CDR3 protein is CASSPRIGEITYNEQFF. CDR3 nucleotides: TGTGCCAGCAGCCCTCGAATCGGAGAAATTACCTACAATGAGCAGTTCTTC.

This clone occurred once. The chain uses TRBV28 and TRBJ2-2, with D perhaps assigned TRBD1 or TRBD2 (5 bases each). The CDR3 is 15 amino acids. V lost 4 bases and J 2 bases, leaving 11 bases between the germline ends. Germline V gene sequence: CDR1 MDHEN, CDR2 SYDVKM. The CDR3 spells CASSWGRDNTGELFF. CDR3 coding DNA: TGTGCCAGCAGTTGGGGCCGGGATAACACCGGGGAGCTGTTTTTT.

This rearrangement joins TRBV7-9 to TRBJ2-2; no clear D gene. Trimming removed 4 bases from V and 0 bases from J, with 12 bases in between. CDR1 SEHNR and CDR2 FQNEAQ come from the germline V gene (reference sequence). The CDR3 length is 16 residues. The CDR3 loop reads CASSSSDRANTGELFF. The CDR3 nucleotides are TGTGCCAGCAGCTCCTCGGACCGAGCGAACACCGGGGAGCTGTTTTTT.

With regard to this clone: This sample includes further DNA sequences coding for the same CDR3. The rearrangement joins TRBV4-1 to TRBJ1-4; D is unresolved. The CDR3 is 13 amino acids. Germline V CDR1 and CDR2: MGHRA, YSYEKL. V lost 1 base and J 5 bases, leaving 5 bases between the germline ends. The DNA for the CDR3 is TGCGCCAGCAGCCAAGTTCCGAATGAAAAACTGTTTTTT. As protein: CASSQVPNEKLFF.

The chain joins TRBV9 to TRBJ2-3; the D is unclear. Trimming took off 4 bases at V and 5 bases at J, with 14 bases between the two ends. This CDR3 has 14 amino acids. Germline V lookup: CDR1 SGDLS, CDR2 YYNGEE. CDR3 DNA sequence: TGTGCCAGCAGCCCTCTAAGCGAGGAAGATACGCAGTATTTT. Protein sequence: CASSPLSEEDTQYF.

The V call is TRBV6-9, the J call TRBJ2-1; D not certain. Looked up from germline, CDR1 is MNHGY and CDR2 is SVAAGI. V shed 11 bases and J shed 2 bases, with 13 bases lying between them. The CDR3 has 13 amino acids. Written as DNA, the CDR3 is TGTGCCGTCTCCGTCGGTCCCTACAATGAGCAGTTCTTC. Its translation: CAVSVGPYNEQFF.

This chain connects TRBV13 to TRBJ1-5, with D unclear. Trimming pared 2 bases from V and 5 bases from J, leaving 10 bases between. The CDR3 totals 14 residues. CDR1 PRHDT and CDR2 FYEKMQ come from the germline V gene (reference sequence). CDR3 residues: CASSLSNVDQPQHF. The CDR3 nucleotides are TGTGCCAGCAGCTTATCCAACGTGGATCAGCCCCAGCATTTT. The full variable domain, rest sourced from reference TRBV13 and TRBJ1-5, is AAGVIQSPRHLIKEKRETATLKCYPIPRHDTVYWYQQGPGQDPQFLISFYEKMQSDKGSIPDRFSAQQFSDYHSELNMSSLELGDSALYFCASSLSNVDQPQHFGDGTRLSIL.

The chain has TRBV27 and TRBJ2-5; D remains ambiguous. The CDR3 extends over 13 amino acids. V was pared by 2 bases and J by 5 bases, with 9 bases between. The germline gives CDR1 MNHEY, CDR2 SMNVEV (reference sequence). The CDR3 protein is CASSLQNVETQYF. CDR3 sequence (DNA): TGTGCCAGCAGTTTACAAAATGTCGAGACCCAGTACTTC.

This clone was seen more than once but under ten times. A read error may be the cause here, since a much bigger clone is one base away. The same CDR3 also results from other DNA sequences found in this sample. The rearrangement links TRBV5-6 to TRBJ1-1; D gene uncertain. Germline-derived CDR1 and CDR2 are SGHDT and YYEEEE. The CDR3 consists of 12 residues. Trimming cost V 0 bases and J 3 bases, with 3 bases left between them. The CDR3 nucleotides are TGTGCCAGCAGCTTGGGGTACACTGAAGCTTTCTTT. Protein sequence: CASSLGYTEAFF.

The rearrangement uses TRBV7-6 and TRBJ1-2; D is unresolved. This CDR3 has 13 amino acids. The germline gives CDR1 SGHVS, CDR2 FNYEAQ. Trimming left V 5 bases short and J 8 bases short, with 15 bases between. CDR3: CASSGNPNAGYTF. The CDR3 DNA is TGTGCCAGCAGCGGCAACCCAAACGCGGGCTACACCTTC.

V usage is TRBV28 and J usage is TRBJ1-5, with D tentatively TRBD1 (6 bases). CDR3 size: 18 residues. The germline CDR1 and CDR2 sequences are MDHEN and SYDVKM. The V and J ends lost 4 bases and 0 bases respectively, with 19 bases between them. CDR3 DNA: TGTGCCAGCAGTTACCCCGCTACAGGGATCGATAGCAATCAGCCCCAGCATTTT. As protein: CASSYPATGIDSNQPQHF.

The chain uses TRBV9 and TRBJ1-1; possible D gene TRBD1, 5 bases. Looked up from germline, CDR1 is SGDLS and CDR2 is YYNGEE. Trimming took off 4 bases at V and 7 bases at J, with 17 bases between the two ends. The CDR3 totals 14 residues. The CDR3 region is CASSTLTGRREAFF. The CDR3 DNA sequence: TGTGCCAGCAGCACCTTAACGGGACGGCGTGAAGCTTTCTTT.

This chain joins TRBV29-1 and TRBJ2-1; 10 bases are shared with TRBD2. This CDR3 is built from 14 residues. V shed 3 bases, J shed 6 bases, and the junction held 5 bases outside the gene matches. Germline assignment: CDR1 SQVTM and CDR2 ANQGSEA. In DNA, the CDR3 is TGCAGCGTTGACGGGCTAGCGGGAGTCAATGAGCAGTTCTTC. This codes for CSVDGLAGVNEQFF.

The chain joins TRBV30 to TRBJ2-7, with 9 bases lining up with TRBD1. This CDR3 has 14 amino acids. V trimming: 2 bases; J trimming: 5 bases; junction bases outside the gene matches: 7. Germline V CDR1 and CDR2: GTSNPN, SVGIG (reference sequence). The CDR3 coding sequence is TGTGCCTGGAGTACCACAGGGGGCCTCGACGAGCAGTACTTC. Translated, it gives CAWSTTGGLDEQYF.